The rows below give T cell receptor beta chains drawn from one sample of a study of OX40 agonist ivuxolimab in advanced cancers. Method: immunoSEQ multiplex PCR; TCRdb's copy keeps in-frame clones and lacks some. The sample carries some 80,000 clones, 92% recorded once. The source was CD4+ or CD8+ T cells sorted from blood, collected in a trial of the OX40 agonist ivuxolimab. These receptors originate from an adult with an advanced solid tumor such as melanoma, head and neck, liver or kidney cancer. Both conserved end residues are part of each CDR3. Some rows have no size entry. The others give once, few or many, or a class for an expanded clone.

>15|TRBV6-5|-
CASSQLTGLNYEQYF
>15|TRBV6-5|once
CASSPGTGVQETQYF
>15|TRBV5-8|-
CASSLGPGGGYGYTF
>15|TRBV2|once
CASIILAGGSNEQFF
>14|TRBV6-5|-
CASSKESGNQPQHF
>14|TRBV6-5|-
CASSYSGQGNTIYF
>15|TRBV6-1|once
CASSERWTGDNEQYF
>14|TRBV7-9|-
CASSLGPQGSPQYF
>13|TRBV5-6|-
CASSRQGREKLFF
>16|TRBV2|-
CASQQGTGTMNTEAFF
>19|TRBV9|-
CASSVDFGGRLSGANVLTF
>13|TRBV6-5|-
CASSYRTHRELFF
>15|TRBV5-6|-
CASSLNSGNNQPQHF
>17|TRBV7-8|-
CASSLAALRRGNQPQHF
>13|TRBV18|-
CASSIGGVETQYF
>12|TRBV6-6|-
CASRPERYEQYF
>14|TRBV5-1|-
CASSWGPLNTEAFF
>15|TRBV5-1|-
CASSRTGTYYTEAFF
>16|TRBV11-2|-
CASSLPGTSGYNEQFF
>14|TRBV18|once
CASSPPSAQETQYF
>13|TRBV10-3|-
CAIRRDGNQPQHF
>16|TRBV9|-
CASSVVGQSSYNEQFF
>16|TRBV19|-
CASFPGTFSSYNEQFF
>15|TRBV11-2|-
CASSLDRGAASGYTF
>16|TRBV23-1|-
CASSLNLAGGNYEQYF
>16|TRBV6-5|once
CASSSQTSIGPNEQFF
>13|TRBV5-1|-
CASAAGQSYEQYF
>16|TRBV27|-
CASSLRPWLGNQPQHF
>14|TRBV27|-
CASCLAGPTDTQYF
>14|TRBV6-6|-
CASSGGSMNTEAFF
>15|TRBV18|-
CASSPTLEASDTQYF
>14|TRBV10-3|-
CAISERGANTEAFF
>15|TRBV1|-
CTSSQTRSWEQPQHF
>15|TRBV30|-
CAWRRTSTSTDTQYF
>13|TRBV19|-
CASSRRASEKLFF
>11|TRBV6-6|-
CASSRGGEQYF
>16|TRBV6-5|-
CASSYSIGGYTDTQYF
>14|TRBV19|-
CASSRGQPAIGYTF
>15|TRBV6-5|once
CASSYLGQGGTEAFF
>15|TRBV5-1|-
CASSPLAGGPYEQYF
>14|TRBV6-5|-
CASSTRQGGTEAFF